This TCR beta chain was captured in a study of blood T cells in healthy people across ages. Sample-barcoded 5' priming and a J-beta primer mix drove a second PCR of 7 to 11 cycles. Via MiXCR, TCRdb re-called the 5' RACE reads, giving one row per CDR3 protein. The sample records around 2 million distinct CDR3 sequences, 30% to 40% being singletons. Peripheral blood was drawn, approximately 9.7 milliliters per donor. The amount of total RNA extracted per sample was at least 5 micrograms. This clonotype was seen a handful of times. No antigen is known for it. Points from the study as a whole: No one knew whether donors had CMV, which possibly confounded expanded clonotype changes. When one million T cells were used, diversity estimates were thought to be underestimates.

The CDR3 length is 15 residues. V was cut by 5 bases and J by 0 bases, with 12 bases left in between. The germline CDR1 and CDR2 sequences are SGHKS and YYEKEE (reference sequence). The sequence was obtained from a human donor in good health. The chain combines TRBV5-5 with TRBJ2-1; TRBD1 is a possible D gene (6 bases). Source material: blood. This CDR3 reads CASSAQGSSYNEQFF. In nucleotides, the CDR3 is TGTGCCAGCAGTGCCCAGGGGAGCTCCTACAATGAGCAGTTCTTC.